The clone carrying this T cell receptor beta chain has at least ten counts. What it binds is not known. This sample stems from a study of shared clonotypes between healthy human individuals. General study points: Collection of samples was limited to blood; tissue repertoires likely differ. Shared across several donors were approximately 5% of the naive CD4 clonotypes. In general, naive subsets displayed greater estimated richness than memory subsets did.

Generated by immunoSEQ multiplex PCR, the TCRdb table keeps only in-frame clones and is missing some. The profile shows some 120,000 clones, under 70% of them singletons. This CDR3 is 13 amino acids long. Germline assignment: CDR1 SGHRS and CDR2 YFSETQ. V trimming: 2 bases; J trimming: 4 bases; junction bases outside the gene matches: 3. This TCR was sampled from a woman in her twenties or thirties in good health. The rearrangement joins TRBV5-1 to TRBJ2-7; 7 nucleotides align to TRBD1. The sample consisted of memory CD8+ T cells sorted from blood. Subset indicated: CD45RO+ cells pooled with CCR7-negative TemRA cells. The CDR3, as DNA: TGCGCCAGCAGCTTTAGGGGGCAGTACGAGCAGTACTTC. Translated, it gives CASSFRGQYEQYF.